Shown below are 5 T cell receptor beta chains from a single sample sequenced in a study of blood T cell repertoires in COVID-19. Sequenced by immunoSEQ multiplex PCR; TCRdb stores in-frame clones only, minus some. Here the sample spans about 50,000 clones, over 80% being singletons. Sequences were obtained from peripheral blood. All receptors come from an elderly woman with COVID-19, enrolled during active disease.

V usage is TRBV5-4 and J usage is TRBJ2-7, with 9 bases aligning to TRBD2. CDR1 and CDR2 from the germline V gene are SGHNT and YYREEE (reference sequence). J was trimmed by 0 bases and V by 5 bases; bases with no gene match: 9. This CDR3 is built from 16 residues. The CDR3 protein is CASRPHLAGSSYEQYF. DNA of the CDR3: TGTGCCAGCAGACCTCACCTAGCGGGGAGCTCCTACGAGCAGTACTTC. Filled out from reference TRBV5-4 and TRBJ2-7, the complete variable domain reads ETGVTQSPTHLIKTRGQQVTLRCSSQSGHNTVSWYQQALGQGPQFIFQYYREEENGRGNFPPRFSGLQFPNYSSELNVNALELDDSALYLCASRPHLAGSSYEQYFGPGTRLTVT.

The gene calls are TRBV3-1 (or the pseudogene TRBV3-2) and TRBJ2-4; 10 nucleotides agree with TRBD2. The junction had 4 bases not matched to a gene; V was cut back by 5 bases and J by 6 bases. In germline, CDR1 is LGHDT, CDR2 YNNKEL (reference sequence). CDR3 length equals 14 residues. CDR3 residues: CASSVSGRTNIQYF. DNA of the CDR3: TGTGCCAGCAGCGTTAGCGGGAGGACAAACATTCAGTACTTC.

The chain combines TRBV5-1 with TRBJ2-4; the match to TRBD2 covers 12 bases. The V and J ends lost 4 bases and 8 bases, in that order; junction bases with no gene match: 7. Germline CDR1 and CDR2: SGHRS and YFSETQ. The CDR3 loop spans 15 amino acids. CDR3 DNA: TGCGCCAGCAGCCGCTCGACTAGCGGGAGTGACATTCAGTACTTC. As protein: CASSRSTSGSDIQYF.

The rearrangement links TRBV27 to TRBJ1-5, with 10 bases fitting TRBD1. After removal of 6 bases from V and 8 bases from J, the junction contained 7 bases not matched to a gene. The CDR3 extends over 14 amino acids. Germline CDR1 and CDR2: MNHEY and SMNVEV (reference sequence). CDR3 amino acids: CASRGQGVREPQHF. CDR3 nucleotides: TGTGCCAGCAGAGGACAGGGGGTGAGAGAGCCCCAGCATTTT.

DNA for the CDR3: TGCGCCAGCAGCTCCTATGACAGGGTGGGTGGCTACACCTTC. It translates to CASSSYDRVGGYTF. The rearrangement links TRBV5-1 to TRBJ1-2; 7 positions match TRBD1. Germline V gene lookup returns CDR1 SGHRS and CDR2 YFSETQ. CDR3 length: 14 residues. The J segment lost 7 bases and the V segment lost 3 bases, leaving 9 bases of the junction unmatched.